This entry lists 8 T cell receptor beta chains sequenced from one sample in a study of Graves' ophthalmopathy and Graves' hyperthyroidism. The authors amplified TCR beta CDR3 regions from RNA transcripts. First-round RT-PCR employed HTBI primers, with a second-round multiplex PCR after it. TCRdb reanalysed the multiplex PCR reads using MiXCR and keeps one entry per CDR3 protein. The table lists 1 million to 1.3 million distinct CDR3 sequences, 35% to 45% of them singletons. Sequencing was done on a sample of peripheral blood or thyroid tissue (not recorded which). Every receptor here comes from an adult man with Graves' hyperthyroidism.

Many counts were recorded for this clonotype. The chain links TRBV28 to TRBJ1-2; TRBD1 is a possible D gene (6 bases). Germline V gene lookup returns CDR1 MDHEN and CDR2 SYDVKM. The CDR3 extends over 13 amino acids. The V end lost 10 bases, the J end lost 4 bases, and 16 bases lay between the germline ends. The CDR3 coding sequence is TGTGCCAACCCCAGGGGAATTTGCTATGGCTACACCTTC. It codes for CANPRGICYGYTF.

This clonotype turned up a few times. The chain combines TRBV20-1 with TRBJ2-7, with a tentative D call TRBD2 (5 bases). Germline-derived CDR1 and CDR2 are DFQATT and SNEGSKA (reference sequence). This CDR3 has 15 amino acids. V was trimmed by 0 bases and J by 3 bases, leaving 15 bases between them. The CDR3 DNA follows: TGCAGTGCTAGAGATCCGGGATCAACCTACTACGAGCAGTACTTC. Translating gives CSARDPGSTYYEQYF.

This clonotype appeared many times. The chain links TRBV25-1 to TRBJ2-2, with 9 bases matching TRBD1. The CDR3 contains 15 residues. V lost 6 bases, J lost 8 bases, and 10 bases stayed unmatched. The germline V gene has CDR1 MGHDK and CDR2 SYGVNS. The DNA for the CDR3 is TGTGCCAGCAGGCACCGGGACAGGGAGGCGGGGGAGCTGTTTTTT. It codes for CASRHRDREAGELFF. Variable domain in full (rest from reference TRBV25-1 and TRBJ2-2): EADIYQTPRYLVIGTGKKITLECSQTMGHDKMYWYQQDPGMELHLIHYSYGVNSTEKGDLSSESTVSRIRTEHFPLTLESARPSHTSQYLCASRHRDREAGELFFGEGSRLTVL.

About this clonotype itself: A single base separates this from a much larger clone, so it may be a read error. This sequence joins TRBV20-1 and TRBJ2-7; TRBD1 matches 12 bases. The CDR3 loop spans 17 amino acids. J was trimmed by 5 bases and V by 5 bases; bases with no gene match: 16. CDR1 DFQATT and CDR2 SNEGSKA come from the germline V gene (reference sequence). DNA of the CDR3: TGCAGTGCTTCTAAGCGGGACAGGGGGCACGGTTCCGACGAGCAGTACTTC. Translating it yields CSASKRDRGHGSDEQYF.

This clonotype was detected a few times. This rearrangement joins TRBV6-5 to TRBJ2-5, with D perhaps being TRBD1 or TRBD2 (5 bases each). The V and J ends lost 8 bases and 3 bases respectively, with 16 bases between them. CDR1 is MNHEY and CDR2 is SVGAGI in the germline V gene. The CDR3 has 14 residues. This chain's CDR3 is CASSPPGTEETQYF. CDR3 sequence (DNA): TGTGCCAGCTCACCACCGGGGACGGAAGAGACCCAGTACTTC.

At least ten counts were recorded for this clonotype. The chain has TRBV4-1 and TRBJ1-1; no firm D call. Germline V CDR1 and CDR2: MGHRA, YSYEKL. There are 14 residues in the CDR3. Deletions cut 5 bases from V and 1 base from J, with 11 bases between. CDR3 sequence: CASSYTTKNTEAFF. The CDR3 DNA reads as TGCGCCAGCAGCTATACCACGAAGAACACTGAAGCTTTCTTT.

This clonotype was picked up a small number of times. The V call is TRBV12-3 or TRBV12-4, the J call TRBJ2-5; a possible D gene is TRBD2 (7 bases). Deletions cut 6 bases from V and 5 bases from J, with 16 bases between. The CDR3 consists of 14 residues. The CDR3 region has the DNA TGTGCCAGCAGCAAAAGGGGGGGAGGGGAGACCCAGTACTTC. As protein: CASSKRGGGETQYF.

This clonotype was detected many times. This CDR3 is CASTRVGTSYEQYF. CDR3 nucleotide sequence: TGTGCCAGCACCAGAGTGGGGACATCCTACGAGCAGTACTTC. This rearrangement joins TRBV2 to TRBJ2-7, with D maybe TRBD1 (6 bases). CDR3 length: 14 residues. V was shortened by 7 bases and J by 1 base, with 14 bases between the two germline ends. Germline CDR1 reads SNHLY; CDR2 reads FYNNEI.